This T cell receptor beta chain was identified in a study of cytomegalovirus exposure and HLA in healthy donors. PCR was performed using 60 Vbeta and 13 Jbeta primers. The assay was immunoSEQ multiplex PCR, and TCRdb's table has in-frame clones only and misses some. The sample has about 280,000 clones, 70% to 90% seen once. V was pared by 6 bases and J by 0 bases, with 9 bases between. The CDR3 has 13 residues. Per germline, CDR1 LNHDA and CDR2 SQIVND (reference sequence). This TCR was sampled from a woman aged 18-30 years in good health and CMV-seronegative. The sample comprised PBMCs. The rearrangement uses TRBV19 and TRBJ2-7, with D maybe TRBD2 (6 bases). CDR3 DNA: TGTGCCAGTAGCGGGGGTTCCTCCTACGAGCAGTACTTC. Its translation: CASSGGSSYEQYF.